The count of the clone carrying this T cell receptor (beta chain) is one. Trimming took 1 base from V and 1 from J; bases not matched to a gene: 11. Germline CDR1 SGHNT, CDR2 YENEEA. CDR3 length equals 19 residues. For TCRbeta, the library was prepared with unique molecular identifiers. MiXCR, applied by TCRdb to the PCR reads, yields one record per CDR3 protein. Of about 370,000 distinct CDR3 sequences listed, roughly 20% are singletons. This sample was taken from a study of T-cell reconstitution after alpha-beta-depleted transplantation in children. V and J are TRBV11-3 and TRBJ2-1; 9 bases match TRBD2. The sequence came from a human donor who donated a stem cell graft to a child with acute myeloid leukemia. The material sequenced was PBMCs from the stem cell graft donor, taken from the stem cell graft. The CDR3 bases are TGTGCCAGCAGCTTAGTAGTGGGCCGCGGGAGGGGGTCCTACAATGAGCAGTTCTTC. It specifies CASSLVVGRGRGSYNEQFF.